These 24 T cell receptor beta chains came from one sample sequenced in a study of T-cell reconstitution after alpha-beta-depleted transplantation in children. It was with unique molecular identifiers that the TCRbeta library was prepared. TCRdb itself ran the PCR reads through MiXCR, one entry per CDR3 protein. The sample lists 530,000 or so distinct CDR3 sequences; 27% were seen once. Sequenced here: PBMCs, sampled before TCRalphabeta/CD19-depleted stem cell transplant. The receptors come from a boy less than two years old with Wiskott-Aldrich syndrome, due to receive a stem cell transplant.

This clonotype appeared a few times. The chain uses TRBV5-5 and TRBJ2-2; 7 nucleotides match TRBD2. Trimming took 4 bases from V and 5 from J; bases not matched to a gene: 8. CDR1 and CDR2 (germline): SGHKS, YYEKEE (reference sequence). This CDR3 region has 15 residues. The DNA of the CDR3 is TGTGCCAGCAGCCGGGGGGAGGGAACGACCGGGGAGCTGTTTTTT. This translates into CASSRGEGTTGELFF.

The V gene is TRBV6-2 or TRBV6-3, the J gene TRBJ1-5; tentative D call: TRBD1 (5 bases). Germline assignment: CDR1 MNHEY and CDR2 SVGEGT. V lost 0 bases, J lost 7 bases, and 13 bases lay in between. This CDR3 is built from 15 residues. CDR3 loop: CASSYSVTGRQPQHF. The DNA for the CDR3 is TGTGCCAGCAGTTACTCCGTGACGGGGCGACAGCCCCAGCATTTT.

CDR3 sequence: CAIRTGTGARNTEAFF. CDR3 nucleotides: TGTGCCATCAGGACCGGGACAGGGGCCCGAAACACTGAAGCTTTCTTT. This chain uses TRBV10-3 with TRBJ1-1; 10 nucleotides align to TRBD1. Trimming cost V 6 bases and J 2 bases; bases outside gene matches: 9. This CDR3 is 16 amino acids long. CDR1 and CDR2 (germline): ENHRY, SYGVKD.

This rearrangement joins TRBV10-3 to TRBJ2-7; D not certain. There are 15 residues in the CDR3. V was pared by 7 bases and J by 0 bases, with 16 bases between. CDR1 is ENHRY, CDR2 SYGVKD, per germline. This chain's CDR3 is CAINEGRDTSYEQYF. The DNA of the CDR3 is TGTGCCATCAATGAAGGCCGTGATACCTCCTACGAGCAGTACTTC.

This clonotype was detected only once. This rearrangement joins TRBV12-3 or TRBV12-4 to TRBJ2-1, with 13 bases aligning to TRBD2. This CDR3 is built from 13 residues. The V segment lost 8 bases and the J segment 6 bases; nucleotides outside the gene matches: 1. This chain's CDR3 is CASGTSGANEQFF. CDR3 in DNA: TGTGCCAGCGGGACTAGCGGGGCCAATGAGCAGTTCTTC.

The rearrangement uses TRBV2 and TRBJ2-1; possibly TRBD1 for D (6 bases). The CDR3 sequence is 15 residues long. V was cut by 6 bases and J by 1 base, with 13 bases left in between. Germline CDR1 reads SNHLY; CDR2 reads FYNNEI. CDR3: CASRDRPLSYNEQFF. The CDR3 nucleotides are TGTGCCAGCAGAGACAGGCCCCTTTCCTACAATGAGCAGTTCTTC.

The chain couples TRBV12-3 or TRBV12-4 to TRBJ2-6; 7 bases are a match to TRBD1. The CDR3 is 16 amino acids. V was pared by 6 bases and J by 7 bases, with 12 bases of the junction left unmatched. CDR3 region: CASSLTGVGSANVLTF. CDR3 in DNA: TGTGCCAGCAGCCTTACAGGGGTGGGATCCGCCAACGTCCTGACTTTC.

This clonotype was picked up a small number of times. The V and J genes are TRBV6-2 or TRBV6-3 and TRBJ2-7; a weak D match, TRBD1 (6 bases). CDR1 MNHEY and CDR2 SVGEGT come from the germline V gene. The V gene lost 6 bases and the J gene lost 0 bases, with 15 bases spanning the gap. CDR3 length: 15 residues. Written as DNA, the CDR3 is TGTGCCAGCAGGAGGGGCAGGGGTCACTCCTACGAGCAGTACTTC. Translating gives CASRRGRGHSYEQYF.

The chain combines TRBV2 with TRBJ2-1, with 11 positions matching TRBD2. The V gene's germline CDR1 is SNHLY and CDR2 FYNNEI. V was clipped by 5 bases and J by 5 bases; unmatched bases: 5. This CDR3 comprises 15 residues. The CDR3 loop reads CASSKELAGDNEQFF. Written as DNA, the CDR3 is TGTGCCAGCAGTAAAGAACTAGCGGGAGACAATGAGCAGTTCTTC.

V and J are TRBV12-3 or TRBV12-4 and TRBJ2-1; 14 positions match TRBD2. There are 18 residues in the CDR3. The trim removed 5 bases at V and 4 bases at J, leaving 10 bases unmatched. DNA for the CDR3: TGTGCCAGCAGTCAGAGACTAGCGGGAGGGTATTATTACAATGAGCAGTTCTTC. Its translation is CASSQRLAGGYYYNEQFF.

The sample holds one count of this clonotype. V and J are TRBV15 and TRBJ1-1, with 7 bases fitting TRBD1. The V segment lost 3 bases and the J segment 5 bases; nucleotides outside the gene matches: 9. The CDR3 has 15 residues. The germline V gene has CDR1 LNHNV and CDR2 YYDKDF (reference sequence). The CDR3 nucleotides are TGTGCCACCAGCAGGCCAACAGGGGCAGGAACTGAAGCTTTCTTT. It codes for CATSRPTGAGTEAFF.

The chain employs TRBV13 and TRBJ2-1; 7 nucleotides match TRBD1. The CDR3 consists of 16 residues. Germline CDR1 reads PRHDT; CDR2 reads FYEKMQ (reference sequence). V was clipped by 5 bases and J by 0 bases; unmatched bases: 7. The CDR3 loop reads CASSAGTVCSYNEQFF. In DNA, the CDR3 is TGTGCCAGCAGCGCTGGGACAGTCTGCTCCTACAATGAGCAGTTCTTC.

With regard to this clonotype: One junction end does not reproduce the germline sequence, and a read error may be involved. V usage is TRBV20-1 and J usage is TRBJ2-1, with 8 positions matching TRBD2. The CDR3 length is 13 residues. Germline CDR1 DFQATT, CDR2 SNEGSKA (reference sequence). The CDR3 region has the DNA TGCAGTGCTAGGACTAGCGTCTACGATGAGCAGTTCTTC. Translated, it gives CSARTSVYDEQFF.

This clonotype appeared a few times. This rearrangement joins TRBV20-1 to TRBJ2-7, with D unclear. V lost 2 bases and J 4 bases, leaving 12 bases between the germline ends. The CDR3 has 13 amino acids. Germline V gene lookup returns CDR1 DFQATT and CDR2 SNEGSKA (reference sequence). DNA for the CDR3: TGCAGTGCTAGATCCGGACCCCTATACGAGCAGTACTTC. It is translated as CSARSGPLYEQYF.

This clonotype was seen more than once but under ten times. V usage is TRBV28 and J usage is TRBJ1-1; D gene uncertain. Trimming stripped 3 bases from V and 0 bases from J, with 11 bases between. Germline CDR1 and CDR2: MDHEN and SYDVKM. The CDR3 consists of 15 residues. CDR3 DNA: TGTGCCAGCAGTTTTTATTTGGGAGTGAACACTGAAGCTTTCTTT. Encoded protein: CASSFYLGVNTEAFF.

This chain links TRBV27 with TRBJ2-1; a weak D match, TRBD2 (5 bases). The CDR3 loop spans 16 amino acids. Germline loops: CDR1 MNHEY, CDR2 SMNVEV (reference sequence). Trimming stripped 1 base from V and 1 base from J, with 11 bases between. The CDR3 sequence is CASSLYGERSYNEQFF. In DNA, the CDR3 is TGTGCCAGCAGTTTATACGGGGAGAGATCCTACAATGAGCAGTTCTTC.

The genes are TRBV11-2 and TRBJ2-1; TRBD2 matches 13 bases. The CDR3 loop spans 19 amino acids. Germline V gene lookup returns CDR1 SGHAT and CDR2 FQNNGV. Unmatched junction bases numbered 13, after V lost 5 bases and J lost 3 bases. This CDR3 reads CASSHRGTSGMAVYNEQFF. Here the CDR3 DNA reads TGTGCCAGCAGCCACCGGGGGACTAGCGGGATGGCAGTCTACAATGAGCAGTTCTTC.

The chain is built from TRBV28 and TRBJ1-6; 7 bases are shared with TRBD1. The CDR3 consists of 16 residues. J lost 5 bases, V lost 6 bases, and 10 bases had no gene match. Germline CDR1 is MDHEN and CDR2 is SYDVKM. The CDR3 loop reads CASRSRGGRNNSPLHF. In nucleotides, the CDR3 is TGTGCCAGCAGATCCAGGGGGGGGAGGAATAATTCACCCCTCCACTTT.

This chain joins TRBV29-1 and TRBJ1-1; D gene ambiguous. The V end lost 8 bases, the J end lost 2 bases, and 18 bases lay between the germline ends. The CDR3 totals 14 residues. Germline-derived CDR1 and CDR2 are SQVTM and ANQGSEA. The CDR3 nucleotides read TGCAGCCCCCAAGTGGTCGCGGCAAACACTGAAGCTTTCTTT. It yields the protein CSPQVVAANTEAFF.

This clonotype came up a few times. This rearrangement joins TRBV11-2 to TRBJ2-7, with D uncertain. Trimming cost V 1 base and J 5 bases, with 15 bases left between them. Looked up from germline, CDR1 is SGHAT and CDR2 is FQNNGV. There are 15 residues in the CDR3. DNA of the CDR3: TGTGCCAGCAGCTTAGTGGGCTCTCTCGGAAACGAGCAGTACTTC. Protein product: CASSLVGSLGNEQYF.

This clonotype appeared a few times. The V gene is TRBV28, the J gene TRBJ2-2; D gene unclear. The germline V gene encodes CDR1 MDHEN and CDR2 SYDVKM. The ends were cut back, 2 bases at V and 3 bases at J, with 7 bases in the middle. The CDR3 contains 14 residues. CDR3 sequence reads: CASSLKTHTGELFF. Here the CDR3 DNA reads TGTGCCAGCAGTTTAAAAACCCACACCGGGGAGCTGTTTTTT.

In this sample, this clonotype turned up a few times. The chain recombines TRBV7-6 with TRBJ2-3; D call uncertain. V was trimmed by 5 bases and J by 10 bases, leaving 16 bases between them. The germline V gene has CDR1 SGHVS and CDR2 FNYEAQ. The CDR3 length is 13 residues. The DNA for the CDR3 is TGTGCCAGCAGCAAATACGATGAGACGGCGCAGTATTTT. Translation: CASSKYDETAQYF.

The chain recombines TRBV20-1 with TRBJ2-7, with 13 positions matching TRBD2. The CDR3 is made up of 15 amino acids. CDR1 and CDR2 (germline): DFQATT, SNEGSKA (reference sequence). Losses at the gene ends were 6 bases for V and 0 bases for J; bases not matched to a gene: 5. The CDR3 DNA follows: TGCAGTGCGACGGGACTAGCGGGGAGCTCCTACGAGCAGTACTTC. Its translation is CSATGLAGSSYEQYF.

This clonotype came up a few times. J is TRBJ2-3 and V is TRBV28; D possibly corresponds to TRBD1 (6 bases). CDR3 size: 11 residues. Germline V gives CDR1 MDHEN, CDR2 SYDVKM. Trimming stripped 7 bases from V and 5 bases from J, with 7 bases between. CDR3 in amino acids: CASTGEDTQYF. The CDR3 coding sequence is TGTGCCAGCACAGGGGAAGATACGCAGTATTTT.